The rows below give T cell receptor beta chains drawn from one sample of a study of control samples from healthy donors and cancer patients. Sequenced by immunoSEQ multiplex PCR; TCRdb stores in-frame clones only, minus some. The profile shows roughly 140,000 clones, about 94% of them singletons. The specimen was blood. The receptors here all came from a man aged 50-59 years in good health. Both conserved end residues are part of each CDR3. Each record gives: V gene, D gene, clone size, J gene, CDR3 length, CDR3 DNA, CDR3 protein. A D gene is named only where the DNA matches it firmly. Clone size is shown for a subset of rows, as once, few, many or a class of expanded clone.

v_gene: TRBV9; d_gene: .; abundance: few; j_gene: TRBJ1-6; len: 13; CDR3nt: TGTGCCAGCAGCTCTCGTAATAATTCACCCCTCCACTTT; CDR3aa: CASSSRNNSPLHF
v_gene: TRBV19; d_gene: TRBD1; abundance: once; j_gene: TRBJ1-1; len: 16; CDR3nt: TGTGCCAGTAGTATAGATCGTACAGGGGGCCAAACTGAAGCTTTCTTT; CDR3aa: CASSIDRTGGQTEAFF
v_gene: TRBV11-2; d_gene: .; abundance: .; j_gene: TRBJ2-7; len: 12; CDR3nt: TGTGCCAGCAGCTTCCAAGAAGGACCGCAGTACTTC; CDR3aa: CASSFQEGPQYF
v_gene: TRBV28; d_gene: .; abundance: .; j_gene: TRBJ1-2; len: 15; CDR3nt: TGTGCCAGCATTCCCCCTAAAGGAGGGAGGTATGGCTACACCTTC; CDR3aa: CASIPPKGGRYGYTF
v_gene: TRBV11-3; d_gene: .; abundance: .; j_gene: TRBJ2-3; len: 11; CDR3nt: TGTGCCAGCAGTAGCACAGATACGCAGTATTTT; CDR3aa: CASSSTDTQYF
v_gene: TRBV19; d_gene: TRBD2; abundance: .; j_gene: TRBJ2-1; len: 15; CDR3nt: TGTGCCACCATTTATAGCGGGAGAGTATACAATGAGCAGTTCTTC; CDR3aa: CATIYSGRVYNEQFF
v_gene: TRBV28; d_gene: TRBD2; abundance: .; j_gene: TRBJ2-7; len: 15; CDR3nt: TGTGCCAGCAGTCAGGTGTCGGGAGGGCCTAGAGAGCAGTACTTC; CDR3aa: CASSQVSGGPREQYF
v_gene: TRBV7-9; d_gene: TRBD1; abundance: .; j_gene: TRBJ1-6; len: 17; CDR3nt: TGTGCCAGCAGCATTATCCGACAGGGCGGGCTCGGTTCACCCCTCCACTTT; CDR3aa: CASSIIRQGGLGSPLHF
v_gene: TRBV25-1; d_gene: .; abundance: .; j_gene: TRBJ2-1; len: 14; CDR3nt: TGTGCCAGCAGTAAAGAGGAGGTACTCAATGAGCAGTTCTTC; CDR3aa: CASSKEEVLNEQFF
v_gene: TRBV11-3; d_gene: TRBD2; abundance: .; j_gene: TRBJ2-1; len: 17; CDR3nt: TGTGCCAGCAGCTCCCCTGCCGGGACTAGCGGGAGCGGTGAGCAGTTCTTC; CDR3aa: CASSSPAGTSGSGEQFF
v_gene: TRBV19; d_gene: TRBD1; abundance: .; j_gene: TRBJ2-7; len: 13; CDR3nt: TGTGCCAGTAGCCGGGGACAGGGCTACGAGCAGTACTTC; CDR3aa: CASSRGQGYEQYF
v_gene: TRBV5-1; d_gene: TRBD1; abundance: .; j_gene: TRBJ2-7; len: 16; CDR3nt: TGCGCCAGCAGCTTGGCGAATCCAGGGGGTGCCAACGAGCAGTACTTC; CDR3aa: CASSLANPGGANEQYF
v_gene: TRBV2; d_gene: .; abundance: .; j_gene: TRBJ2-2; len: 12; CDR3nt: TGTGCCAGCAGCAGGGTCCCCGGGGAGCTGTTTTTT; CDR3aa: CASSRVPGELFF
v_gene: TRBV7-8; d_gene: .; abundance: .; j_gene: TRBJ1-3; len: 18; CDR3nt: TGTGCCAGCAGCTACCAGCCGGTAGCGTTATCCTCTGGAAACACCATATATTTT; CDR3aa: CASSYQPVALSSGNTIYF
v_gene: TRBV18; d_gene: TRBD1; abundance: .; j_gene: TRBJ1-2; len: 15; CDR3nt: TGTGCCAGCTCACCCTCCGAGACAGGGGCCTATGGCTACACCTTC; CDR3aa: CASSPSETGAYGYTF
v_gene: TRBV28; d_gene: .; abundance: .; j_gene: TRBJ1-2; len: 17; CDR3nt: TGTGCCAGCACCCCTTCGGGGGGTCAAAGAGCTAACTATGGCTACACCTTC; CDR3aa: CASTPSGGQRANYGYTF
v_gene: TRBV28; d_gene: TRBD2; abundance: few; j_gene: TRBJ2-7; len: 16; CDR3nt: TGTGCCAGCAGTTTTACGTCCGGGAGGGCGACCTACGAGCAGTACTTC; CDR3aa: CASSFTSGRATYEQYF
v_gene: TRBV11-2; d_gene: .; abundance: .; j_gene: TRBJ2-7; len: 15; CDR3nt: TGTGCCAGCAGCTTAGGCAGTAGTAGCCCCTACGAGCAGTACTTC; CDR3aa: CASSLGSSSPYEQYF
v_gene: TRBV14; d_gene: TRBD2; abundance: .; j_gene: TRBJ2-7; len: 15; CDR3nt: TGTGCCAGCAGCCGCCGGACTAGTAGGTCCTACGAGCAGTACTTC; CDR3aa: CASSRRTSRSYEQYF
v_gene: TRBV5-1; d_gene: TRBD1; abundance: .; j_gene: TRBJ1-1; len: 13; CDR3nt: TGCGCCAGCAGCCTGGACAGGGACACTGAAGCTTTCTTT; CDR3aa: CASSLDRDTEAFF
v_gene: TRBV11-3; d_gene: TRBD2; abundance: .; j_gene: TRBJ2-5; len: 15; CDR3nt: TGTGCCAGCAGCCGAGGACTAGCGGGAGCGGAGACCCAGTACTTC; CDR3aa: CASSRGLAGAETQYF
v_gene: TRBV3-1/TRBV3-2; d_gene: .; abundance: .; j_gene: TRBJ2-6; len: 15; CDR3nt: TGTGCCAGCAGCCTAAGGGTTACTGGGGCCAACGTCCTGACTTTC; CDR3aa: CASSLRVTGANVLTF
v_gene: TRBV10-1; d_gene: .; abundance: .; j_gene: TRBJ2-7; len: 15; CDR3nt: TGCGCCAGCAGGGTTCTAACAGGGACTACCTACGAGCAGTACTTC; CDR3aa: CASRVLTGTTYEQYF
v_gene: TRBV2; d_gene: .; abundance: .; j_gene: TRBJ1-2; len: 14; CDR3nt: TGTGCCAGCTGCGGGCAGGGGCCCAACTATGGCTACACCTTC; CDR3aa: CASCGQGPNYGYTF
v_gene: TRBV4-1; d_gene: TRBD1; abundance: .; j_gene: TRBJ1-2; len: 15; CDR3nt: TGCGCCAGCAGCCAAGGGGAGGGGGCCATATATGGCTACACCTTC; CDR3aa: CASSQGEGAIYGYTF
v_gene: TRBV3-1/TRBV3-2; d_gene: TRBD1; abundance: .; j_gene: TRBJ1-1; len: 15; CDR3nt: TGTGCCAGCAGCCAAGAAGGGACAGCGAACACTGAAGCTTTCTTT; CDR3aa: CASSQEGTANTEAFF
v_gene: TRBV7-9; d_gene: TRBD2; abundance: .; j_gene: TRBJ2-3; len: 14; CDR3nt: TGTGCCAGCAGCGCGAGGGACTACACAGATACGCAGTATTTT; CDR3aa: CASSARDYTDTQYF
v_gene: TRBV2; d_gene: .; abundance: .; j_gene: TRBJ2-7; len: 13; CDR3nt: TGTGCCAGCAGTTGGACCAACTGGGGCGAGCAGTACTTC; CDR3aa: CASSWTNWGEQYF